This T cell receptor (beta chain) is from a study of glioma-infiltrating T cells after dendritic cell vaccination. Trimming took off 0 bases at V and 0 bases at J, with 8 bases between the two ends. This CDR3 is built from 15 residues. CDR1 is MGHRA and CDR2 is YSYEKL in the germline V gene. Assay: immunoSEQ multiplex PCR; the TCRdb copy retains only in-frame clones and omits some. The data show more than 85,000 clones, 70% to 90% seen once. The chain employs TRBV4-1 and TRBJ1-1; the D is unclear. This TCR was recovered from a human donor with glioblastoma. This specimen was blood, taken before dendritic cell vaccination. CDR3 in amino acids: CASSQEPQLNTEAFF. The DNA of the CDR3 is TGCGCCAGCAGCCAAGAACCACAATTGAACACTGAAGCTTTCTTT.